Included here is one TCR beta chain sequence, with context. This entry is derived from a study of cytomegalovirus exposure and HLA in healthy donors. Sequenced by immunoSEQ multiplex PCR; TCRdb stores in-frame clones only, minus some. The sample consists of about 110,000 clones, about 85% of them appearing once. CDR1 is SQVTM, CDR2 ANQGSEA, per germline. The CDR3 runs 13 residues. V was cut by 4 bases and J by 3 bases, with 13 bases left in between. This TCR was sampled from a woman under 30 in good health and CMV-seronegative. The rearrangement links TRBV29-1 to TRBJ2-7, with a weak D call TRBD2 (6 bases). Sequenced: PBMCs. The DNA of the CDR3 is TGCAGCGTTGGCGGAGGGTCCCTCTACGAGCAGTACTTC. It yields the protein CSVGGGSLYEQYF.